The rows below give T cell receptor beta chains drawn from one sample of a study of identical twins. From the 5' RACE reads, TCRdb called clonotypes with MiXCR, one entry per CDR3 protein. The sample includes a few hundred thousand distinct CDR3 sequences, more than 9% seen only once; the top ten take about 7%. These data were likewise used in another study, on yellow fever vaccine responses in identical twins.

The specimen was CD8+ T cells sorted from blood. The receptors originated from a woman between 18 and 29 years old in good health. Each CDR3 is given with its conserved first and last residue. The D gene is left open where the match is weak. Part of the rows lack a size; the others show once, few, many or a class for expanded clones.

V: TRBV4-1
J: TRBJ1-5
D: -
size: -
DNA: TGCGCCAGCAGCCCCGAACAAGGGGATCAGCCCCAGCATTTT
CDR3: CASSPEQGDQPQHF

V: TRBV27
J: TRBJ2-3
D: -
size: -
DNA: TGTGCCAGCAGTTTATATAGCGGAAGCACAGATACGCAGTATTTT
CDR3: CASSLYSGSTDTQYF

V: TRBV2
J: TRBJ2-1
D: TRBD1
size: -
DNA: TGTGCCAGCACAGGGGGCCTTGGGCAGTTCTTC
CDR3: CASTGGLGQFF

V: TRBV28
J: TRBJ1-5
D: TRBD1
size: -
DNA: TGTGCCAGCAGTTTACTCCCGGGACAGGGAACCCTAGAAGGGCAGCCCCAGCATTTT
CDR3: CASSLLPGQGTLEGQPQHF

V: TRBV4-1
J: TRBJ1-1
D: -
size: many
DNA: TGCGCCAGCACTTCCGCAGGGTGGAACACTGAAGCTTTCTTT
CDR3: CASTSAGWNTEAFF

V: TRBV24-1
J: TRBJ2-2
D: TRBD1
size: -
DNA: TGTGCCACCGCCGGGACAGGGGAATTTGCGAACACCGGGGAGCTGTTTTTT
CDR3: CATAGTGEFANTGELFF

V: TRBV24-1
J: TRBJ2-1
D: -
size: -
DNA: TGTGCCACCAGTGATTTTTCTGGCTACAATGAGCAGTTCTTC
CDR3: CATSDFSGYNEQFF

V: TRBV6-1
J: TRBJ2-1
D: TRBD2
size: -
DNA: TGTGCCAGCCGGTCATCTAGCGGACGATCCTACAATGAGCAGTTCTTC
CDR3: CASRSSSGRSYNEQFF

V: TRBV12-3/TRBV12-4
J: TRBJ2-1
D: -
size: many
DNA: TGTGCCAGCAGTTTAGGTACAGGGAATGAGCAGTTCTTC
CDR3: CASSLGTGNEQFF

V: TRBV28
J: TRBJ2-1
D: -
size: -
DNA: TGTGCCGGCAGTCCACGGACGGACGGCAATGAGCAGTTCTTC
CDR3: CAGSPRTDGNEQFF

V: TRBV25-1
J: TRBJ1-5
D: -
size: -
DNA: TGTGCCAGCTCAGGGCCGGGGGACAGCAATCAGCCCCAGCATTTT
CDR3: CASSGPGDSNQPQHF

V: TRBV2
J: TRBJ2-5
D: -
size: few
DNA: TGTGCCAGCACCCTTGGGTTGGCGTCCCAAGAGACCCAGTACTTC
CDR3: CASTLGLASQETQYF

V: TRBV12-3/TRBV12-4
J: TRBJ2-3
D: -
size: -
DNA: TGTGCCAGCAGCCCCTCCCCGGGGGGCCCCGCGGATACGCAGTATTTT
CDR3: CASSPSPGGPADTQYF

V: TRBV20-1
J: TRBJ2-6
D: -
size: -
DNA: TGCAGTGCTAGGTCGGGTTCTGGGGCCAACGTCCTGACTTTC
CDR3: CSARSGSGANVLTF

V: TRBV6-5
J: TRBJ2-3
D: TRBD2
size: few
DNA: TGTGCCAGCAGTTCACTCGCGACTAGCGGGGGGACTAGCACAGATACGCAGTATTTT
CDR3: CASSSLATSGGTSTDTQYF

V: TRBV5-6
J: TRBJ2-7
D: -
size: -
DNA: TGTGCCAGCAGCGGTAGCTGGGACGAGCAGTACTTC
CDR3: CASSGSWDEQYF

V: TRBV6-5
J: TRBJ2-1
D: -
size: -
DNA: TGTGCCAGCAGTTACTCGGACAGTGCGGGATACAATGAGCAGTTCTTC
CDR3: CASSYSDSAGYNEQFF

V: TRBV20-1
J: TRBJ1-6
D: -
size: -
DNA: TGCAGTGCTAGCGATAGCTCCTATAATTCACCCCTCCACTTT
CDR3: CSASDSSYNSPLHF

V: TRBV9
J: TRBJ2-3
D: -
size: few
DNA: TGTGCCAGCAGCGCCGGAGGGACGAGAGCAGATACGCAGTATTTT
CDR3: CASSAGGTRADTQYF

V: TRBV10-3
J: TRBJ2-5
D: -
size: few
DNA: TGTGCCATCAGTGACCTCGGACAGCAAGAGACCCAGTACTTC
CDR3: CAISDLGQQETQYF

V: TRBV10-3
J: TRBJ2-5
D: -
size: -
DNA: TGTGCCATCAGTACTGGGGCAATCCAAGAGACCCAGTACTTC
CDR3: CAISTGAIQETQYF

V: TRBV2
J: TRBJ2-5
D: -
size: -
DNA: TGTGCCAGCAGGAGGGGGGGGGGAGAGACCCAGTACTTC
CDR3: CASRRGGGETQYF

V: TRBV20-1
J: TRBJ2-3
D: TRBD2
size: -
DNA: TGCAGTGCCCCTAGCGGCCGCACAGATACGCAGTATTTT
CDR3: CSAPSGRTDTQYF

V: TRBV28
J: TRBJ2-3
D: TRBD1
size: -
DNA: TGTGCCAGCGGGGAGACAGGGCTCTTGTTAGATACGCAGTATTTT
CDR3: CASGETGLLLDTQYF

V: TRBV25-1
J: TRBJ1-1
D: -
size: few
DNA: TGTGCCAGCAGTGAATGGGGGTCTGAAGCTTTCTTT
CDR3: CASSEWGSEAFF

V: TRBV12-3/TRBV12-4
J: TRBJ2-1
D: TRBD1
size: few
DNA: TGTGCCAGCAGAAGACAGGGGTTTTCCTACAATGAGCAGTTCTTC
CDR3: CASRRQGFSYNEQFF

V: TRBV7-9
J: TRBJ1-4
D: -
size: -
DNA: TGTGCCAGCAGCCCGGCGGCTGGGGGCACTAATGAAAAACTGTTTTTT
CDR3: CASSPAAGGTNEKLFF